This passage covers 5 T cell receptor beta chains from one sample sequenced in a study of cytomegalovirus exposure and HLA in healthy donors. Researchers ran the PCR with 60 Vbeta and 13 Jbeta primers. Sequencing was performed with immunoSEQ multiplex PCR; in TCRdb, only in-frame clones are kept and a portion is missing. The sample holds around 300,000 clones; 70% to 90% are singletons and the top ten take roughly 2.3%. Sequenced input: PBMCs. Receptors were obtained from a woman between 18 and 29 years old in good health and CMV-seronegative.

The chain couples TRBV20-1 to TRBJ1-2; TRBD1 is a possible D gene (6 bases). Germline lookup yields CDR1 DFQATT and CDR2 SNEGSKA (reference sequence). Trimming stripped 2 bases from V and 5 bases from J, with 6 bases between. The CDR3 runs to 11 residues. The CDR3 coding sequence is TGCAGTGCTAGAAGGGGGTATGGCTACACCTTC. Translating it yields CSARRGYGYTF.

CDR3 DNA: TGTGCCAGCTCCCCCGGACAGACCTTCTACGAGCAGTACTTC. Translated, it gives CASSPGQTFYEQYF. The chain recombines TRBV18 with TRBJ2-7; D perhaps matches TRBD1 (6 bases). The CDR3 is made up of 14 amino acids. Trimming removed 6 bases at V and 3 bases at J, with 15 bases between. Germline V gene lookup returns CDR1 KGHSH and CDR2 LQKENI.

The V gene is TRBV27, the J gene TRBJ1-5; no definite D call. This CDR3 spans 14 amino acids. Germline V gene lookup returns CDR1 MNHEY and CDR2 SMNVEV (reference sequence). Trimming removed 9 bases from V and 7 bases from J, with 19 bases in between. The CDR3 spells CASRGPEGTQPQHF. CDR3 sequence (DNA): TGTGCCAGTAGAGGTCCAGAGGGCACCCAGCCCCAGCATTTT.

The V and J genes are TRBV27 and TRBJ2-2; tentatively, D is TRBD2 (7 bases). Trimming took off 3 bases at V and 1 base at J, with 9 bases between the two ends. This CDR3 contains 15 residues. Germline assignment: CDR1 MNHEY and CDR2 SMNVEV (reference sequence). The CDR3 bases are TGTGCCAGCAGTTTCGGGGGGCAGAACACCGGGGAGCTGTTTTTT. Amino acid sequence: CASSFGGQNTGELFF.

As DNA, the CDR3 is TGTGCCATCAGTGGGGCAGGGGGGAAAGCCTACGAGCAGTACTTC. Amino acids: CAISGAGGKAYEQYF. The chain uses TRBV10-3 and TRBJ2-7, with D possibly being TRBD1 (7 bases). Germline loops: CDR1 ENHRY, CDR2 SYGVKD. CDR3 length: 15 residues. V was cut by 4 bases and J by 2 bases, with 15 bases left in between.